This TCR beta chain was retrieved from a study of shared clonotypes between healthy human individuals. Across the whole study: The donor pool was made up of two women and three men aged 18 to 49. Three plates each covered CD4 naive and memory; CD8 naive two, CD8 memory one.

CD45RO-negative, CCR7-positively selected cells formed the naive CD8 fraction, excluding terminally differentiated effector memory CD45RA+ cells. This CDR3 contains 10 residues. With 11 bases removed from V and 9 bases from J, the gap between germline ends came to 11 bases. Germline CDR1 and CDR2: SNHLY and FYNNEI. An even split of each subset's genomic DNA across several immunoSEQ plates was performed. TCRdb's copy holds only in-frame clones and misses some; the assay was immunoSEQ multiplex PCR. The sample yields 550,000 to 750,000 clones, roughly 96% seen once. The receptor comes from a woman in her twenties or thirties in good health. The V and J genes are TRBV2 and TRBJ2-1; no reliable D call. The source material was naive CD8+ T cells sorted from blood. The CDR3 bases are TGTGCCCTCGACGAGGTTGAGCAGTTCTTC. The encoded protein is CALDEVEQFF.